This TCR beta chain originates from a study of CD8 T cells in Susac syndrome. This CDR3 has 15 amino acids. The germline V gene has CDR1 SGHVS and CDR2 FQNEAQ. V was clipped by 0 bases and J by 2 bases, with 10 bases between them. With random hexamers, reverse transcription was performed on about 0.5 to 1 ug of RNA. Via MiXCR, TCRdb re-called the immunoSEQ multiplex PCR reads, giving one row per CDR3 protein. The sample records 77,000 or so distinct CDR3 sequences, roughly 95% being singletons. This chain uses TRBV7-8 with TRBJ2-5; no clear D gene. This TCR was sampled from a human donor with multiple sclerosis. Input material: CD8+ T cells from PBMCs. The CDR3 loop is CASSLAFGLQETQYF. Here the CDR3 DNA reads TGTGCCAGCAGCTTAGCATTCGGCCTTCAAGAGACCCAGTACTTC.